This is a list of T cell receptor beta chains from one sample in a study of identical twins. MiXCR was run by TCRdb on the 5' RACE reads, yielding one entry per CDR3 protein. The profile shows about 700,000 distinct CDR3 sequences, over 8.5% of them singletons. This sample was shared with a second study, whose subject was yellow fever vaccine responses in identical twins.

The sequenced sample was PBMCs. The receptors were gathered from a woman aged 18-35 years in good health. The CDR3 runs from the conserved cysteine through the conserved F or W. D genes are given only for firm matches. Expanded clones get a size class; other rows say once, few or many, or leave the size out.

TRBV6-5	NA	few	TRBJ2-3	CASNEQNTQYF	TGTGCCAGCAATGAACAAAATACGCAGTATTTT
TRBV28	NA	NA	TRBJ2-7	CASSFSSSGSYEQYF	TGTGCCAGCAGTTTCTCCTCGTCGGGATCCTACGAGCAGTACTTC
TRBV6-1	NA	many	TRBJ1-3	CASRNSGNTIYF	TGTGCCAGCAGAAACTCTGGAAACACCATATATTTT
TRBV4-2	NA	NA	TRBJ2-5	CASSPGLGWKGGQETQYF	TGTGCCAGCAGCCCCGGGCTCGGCTGGAAAGGTGGCCAAGAGACCCAGTACTTC
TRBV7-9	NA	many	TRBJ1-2	CASSLMAPEEYGYTF	TGTGCCAGCAGCTTAATGGCCCCTGAGGAGTATGGCTACACCTTC
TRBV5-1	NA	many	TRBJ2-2	CASSRGQTNTGELFF	TGCGCCAGCAGCCGAGGGCAAACGAACACCGGGGAGCTGTTTTTT
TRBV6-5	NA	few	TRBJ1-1	CASSYPREGGPNTEAFF	TGTGCCAGCAGTTACCCCCGGGAGGGAGGCCCGAACACTGAAGCTTTCTTT
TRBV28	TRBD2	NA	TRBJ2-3	CASSLFGRHSTDTQYF	TGTGCCAGCAGTTTATTCGGGAGGCACAGCACAGATACGCAGTATTTT
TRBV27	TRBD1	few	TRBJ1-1	CASSKTTGVPEAFF	TGTGCCAGCAGTAAAACAACAGGGGTTCCTGAAGCTTTCTTT
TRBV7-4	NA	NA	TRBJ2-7	CASSFFPSYEQYF	TGTGCCAGCAGCTTTTTCCCCTCCTACGAGCAGTACTTC
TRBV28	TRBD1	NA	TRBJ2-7	CASGLPGGSANEQYF	TGTGCCAGCGGTTTACCAGGGGGCTCGGCCAACGAGCAGTACTTC
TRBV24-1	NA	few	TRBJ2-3	CATSDSGSTDTQYF	TGTGCCACCAGTGACTCGGGATCCACAGATACGCAGTATTTT
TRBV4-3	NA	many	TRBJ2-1	CASSQDPGENNEQFF	TGCGCCAGCAGCCAAGACCCAGGGGAAAACAATGAGCAGTTCTTC
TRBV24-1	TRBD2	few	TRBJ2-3	CATSDPRGGPIDTQYF	TGTGCCACCAGTGATCCCCGGGGGGGCCCTATAGATACGCAGTATTTT
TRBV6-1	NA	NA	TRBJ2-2	CASSGRGYTGELFF	TGTGCCAGCAGTGGTAGGGGGTACACCGGGGAGCTGTTTTTT
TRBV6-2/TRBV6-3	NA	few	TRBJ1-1	CASRRQGTEAFF	TGTGCCAGCAGACGTCAGGGCACTGAAGCTTTCTTT
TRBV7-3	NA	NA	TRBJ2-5	CASRGDGQETQYF	TGTGCCAGCAGAGGAGACGGTCAAGAGACCCAGTACTTC
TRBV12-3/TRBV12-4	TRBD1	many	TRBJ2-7	CASRQDRGIYEQYF	TGTGCCAGCAGACAGGACAGGGGGATCTACGAGCAGTACTTC
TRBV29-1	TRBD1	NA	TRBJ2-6	CSVETGAGANVLTF	TGCAGCGTTGAGACAGGGGCTGGGGCCAACGTCCTGACTTTC
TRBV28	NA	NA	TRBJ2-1	CASSSGTPVYNEQFF	TGTGCCAGCAGTTCTGGGACACCAGTCTACAATGAGCAGTTCTTC
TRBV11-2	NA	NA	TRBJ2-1	CASSFRGIGVDEQFF	TGTGCCAGCAGCTTCAGAGGGATCGGAGTCGATGAGCAGTTCTTC
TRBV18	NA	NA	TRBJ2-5	CASSPGVLPYQETQYF	TGTGCCAGCTCACCGGGGGTTCTTCCTTACCAAGAGACCCAGTACTTC
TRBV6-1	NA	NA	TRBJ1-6	CASTTIRVLHSPLHF	TGTGCCAGCACTACTATCCGGGTTTTACATTCACCCCTCCACTTT
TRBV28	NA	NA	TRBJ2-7	CASSSVRGFDPYEQYF	TGTGCCAGCAGTTCGGTCAGGGGCTTTGACCCCTACGAGCAGTACTTC
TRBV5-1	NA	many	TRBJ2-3	CASSLEGGSTDTQYF	TGTGCCAGCAGCTTAGAGGGCGGCAGCACAGATACGCAGTATTTT
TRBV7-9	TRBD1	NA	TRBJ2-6	CASDPDRADSGANVLTF	TGTGCCAGCGACCCGGACAGGGCCGACTCTGGGGCCAACGTCCTGACTTTC
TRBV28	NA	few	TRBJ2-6	CASSLYWDGGSSGANVLTF	TGTGCCAGCAGTTTATATTGGGACGGAGGGAGCTCTGGGGCCAACGTCCTGACTTTC
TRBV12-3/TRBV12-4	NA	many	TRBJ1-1	CASSFDGIEAFF	TGTGCCAGCAGTTTCGACGGGATCGAAGCTTTCTTT
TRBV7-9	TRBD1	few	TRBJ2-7	CASSQSGGLYEQYF	TGTGCCAGCAGCCAATCAGGGGGCCTCTACGAGCAGTACTTC
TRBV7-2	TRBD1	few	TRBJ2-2	CASSSVGTAHGELFF	TGTGCCAGCAGCTCCGTCGGGACAGCCCACGGGGAGCTGTTTTTT
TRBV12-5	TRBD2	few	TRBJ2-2	CASGLVLGLAAGELFF	TGTGCTAGTGGTTTGGTACTGGGACTAGCGGCCGGGGAGCTGTTTTTT
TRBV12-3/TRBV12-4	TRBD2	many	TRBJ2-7	CASRLGSGEYEQYF	TGTGCCAGCAGGCTTGGTAGCGGGGAGTACGAGCAGTACTTC
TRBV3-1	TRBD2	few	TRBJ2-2	CASSQGTSGLSGELFF	TGTGCCAGCAGCCAAGGAACTAGCGGGCTCTCCGGGGAGCTGTTTTTT
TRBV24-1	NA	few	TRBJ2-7	CATSDLRGSAYEQYF	TGTGCCACCAGTGATTTGCGGGGGTCGGCCTACGAGCAGTACTTC
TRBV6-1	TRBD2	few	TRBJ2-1	CASSREGAGGYNEQFF	TGTGCCAGCAGCCGGGAGGGAGCGGGAGGTTACAATGAGCAGTTCTTC
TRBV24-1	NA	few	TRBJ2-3	CATSDRRPISSTDTQYF	TGTGCCACCAGTGATCGACGCCCCATTTCTAGCACAGATACGCAGTATTTT
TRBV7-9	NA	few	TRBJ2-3	CASSLEEVTETDTQYF	TGTGCCAGCAGCTTAGAGGAGGTCACCGAGACAGATACGCAGTATTTT
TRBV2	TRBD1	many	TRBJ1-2	CASRTGQVTF	TGTGCCAGCAGGACGGGACAGGTTACCTTC
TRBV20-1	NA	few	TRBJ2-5	CSAVQGLETQYF	TGCAGTGCTGTACAGGGTCTGGAGACCCAGTACTTC
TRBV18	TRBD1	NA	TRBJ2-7	CASSFWTGGTDEQYF	TGTGCCAGCTCATTCTGGACAGGGGGTACGGACGAGCAGTACTTC